These T cell receptor beta chains were read from a single sample in a study of PD-L1 blockade in urothelial cancer. The protocol was immunoSEQ multiplex PCR, while the TCRdb copy is restricted to in-frame clones and leaves out a portion. The sample lists about 43,000 clones, 88% occurring once. The sequenced sample was PBMCs, obtained around atezolizumab (anti-PD-L1) treatment. The receptor set was obtained from a woman aged 60-75 years with urothelial cancer. Both conserved end residues are part of each CDR3. A D gene is named only where the DNA matches it firmly. The size field is filled for only some rows; it gives once, few, many or a size class.

V,J,size,D,DNA,CDR3
TRBV2,TRBJ1-2,-,TRBD1,TGTGCCAGCAACCTCAGGGGGAACTATGGCTACACCTTC,CASNLRGNYGYTF
TRBV27,TRBJ2-5,-,TRBD2,TGTGCCAGCAGTTTATCAATAGGGACTAGCGGGAGGGCCACAGAGACCCAGTACTTC,CASSLSIGTSGRATETQYF
TRBV7-9,TRBJ2-5,-,TRBD1,TGTGCCAGCAGCTTAGGCGACAGGGGGATCCAAGAGACCCAGTACTTC,CASSLGDRGIQETQYF
TRBV28,TRBJ2-1,-,-,TGTGCCAGCAGTTCCTCCGGGACTTTTTACAATGAGCAGTTCTTC,CASSSSGTFYNEQFF
TRBV5-6,TRBJ2-5,-,-,TGTGCCAGCAGCACAACAAGACAAGAGACCCAGTACTTC,CASSTTRQETQYF
TRBV27,TRBJ1-5,-,-,TGTGCCACTTCGAGCGGCAATCAGCCCCAGCATTTT,CATSSGNQPQHF
TRBV15,TRBJ2-3,-,-,TGTGCCACCAGCAGAGGAATGGCAGGGGCCACAGATACGCAGTATTTT,CATSRGMAGATDTQYF
TRBV4-3,TRBJ2-1,-,TRBD2,TGCGCCAGCAGCCAAGATCCAGGGAGGGGCCATGAGCAGTTCTTC,CASSQDPGRGHEQFF
TRBV9,TRBJ2-5,-,-,TGTGCCAGCAGCGTAGCTGTAGGCGGCGTTTCCCAAGAGACCCAGTACTTC,CASSVAVGGVSQETQYF
TRBV5-6,TRBJ2-7,-,-,TGTGCCAGCAGCTTTGCGGGACGGGCCTACGAGCAGTACTTC,CASSFAGRAYEQYF
TRBV13,TRBJ2-7,-,-,TGTGCCAGCAGCTTAGGACGGGGGGCGGTCGACGAGCAGTACTTC,CASSLGRGAVDEQYF
TRBV6-5,TRBJ2-5,-,-,TGTGCCAGCACCCTTACCCGGGAACTGGAGACCCAGTACTTC,CASTLTRELETQYF
TRBV4-2,TRBJ2-2,-,-,TGTGCCAGCAGCCAAGATCAACATTTGAACACCGGGGAGCTGTTTTTT,CASSQDQHLNTGELFF
TRBV9,TRBJ2-1,-,TRBD2,TGTGCCAGCAGCGTAGATGGACTAGCGAGAGATGAGCAGTTCTTC,CASSVDGLARDEQFF
TRBV5-1,TRBJ1-1,-,-,TGCGCCAGCACCTCGGCCGGACTGGGGGGCACTGAAGCTTTCTTT,CASTSAGLGGTEAFF
TRBV28,TRBJ2-7,-,TRBD2,TGTGCCAGCAGTCTAGCGGGAGGCCGGGACGAGCAGTACTTC,CASSLAGGRDEQYF
TRBV5-4,TRBJ1-4,-,TRBD1,TGTGCCAGCAGCTGGTTAGGAACAGGGGCAACTAATGAAAAACTGTTTTTT,CASSWLGTGATNEKLFF
TRBV11-3,TRBJ2-3,-,TRBD1,TGTGCCAGCAGCTATGACAGGGGAGGAACAGATACGCAGTATTTT,CASSYDRGGTDTQYF
TRBV29-1,TRBJ2-5,few,TRBD2,TGCAGCGTTGAGGGGGGGAGGTATTCCGGAGAGACCCAGTACTTC,CSVEGGRYSGETQYF
TRBV6-5,TRBJ2-7,-,TRBD1,TGTGCCAGCAGAATAAACAGGGGTAGCGAGCAGTACTTC,CASRINRGSEQYF
TRBV21-1,TRBJ2-7,-,-,TGTGCCAGCAGCGCTTGGACTGGGAACTTC,CASSAWTGNF
TRBV27,TRBJ2-4,-,-,TGTGCCAGCAGACCAACCTCCCAGGTAGAGAACATTCAGTACTTC,CASRPTSQVENIQYF
TRBV2,TRBJ2-3,-,-,TGTGCCAGCAGTACAGGGATAGGGGGCACAGATACGCAGTATTTT,CASSTGIGGTDTQYF
TRBV28,TRBJ2-1,-,TRBD1,TGTGCCAGCAGCCGGGACAGCCGGGGCCTCTTC,CASSRDSRGLF
TRBV27,TRBJ2-7,-,-,TGTGCCAGCAGTCCTTGGGCCTCGCCCGACTACGAGCAGTACTTC,CASSPWASPDYEQYF
TRBV19,TRBJ1-1,-,TRBD1,TGTGCCAGTAGTTACCTCCGGGACAGGGGGAAGCAGGACACTGAAGCTTTCTTT,CASSYLRDRGKQDTEAFF
TRBV5-1,TRBJ2-7,-,-,TGCGCCAGCAGCTTGGACAGGCAAACCTACGAGCAGTACTTC,CASSLDRQTYEQYF
TRBV29-1,TRBJ2-3,-,-,TGCAGCGTTGTACAAGATACGCAGTATTTT,CSVVQDTQYF
TRBV29-1,TRBJ1-4,-,-,TGCAGCGTTAGGGGCCCAACTAATGAAAAACTGTTTTTT,CSVRGPTNEKLFF
TRBV5-8,TRBJ2-5,-,TRBD2,TGTGCCAGCAGCTTTTCCCCTGCGGGAGGGTACCAAGAGACCCAGTACTTC,CASSFSPAGGYQETQYF
TRBV4-3,TRBJ1-5,-,TRBD1,TGCGCCAGCAGCCAAATCCGGACAGGGAATCAGCCCCAGCATTTT,CASSQIRTGNQPQHF
TRBV4-1,TRBJ2-1,-,TRBD2,TGCGCCAGCAGCCAAGACGCTAGCGGGGAATACAATGAGCAGTTCTTC,CASSQDASGEYNEQFF
TRBV21-1,TRBJ2-5,-,-,TGTGCCAGCACCGGGACAGGGAGTCAGGAAGAGACCCAGTACTTC,CASTGTGSQEETQYF
TRBV6-5,TRBJ1-5,-,TRBD1,TGTGCCAGCAGACACGACAGGGGGCATAATCAGCCCCAGCATTTT,CASRHDRGHNQPQHF
TRBV5-6,TRBJ2-2,-,TRBD1,TGTGCCAGCAGCTTTTACAGGGGCTCGAACACCGGGGAGCTGTTTTTT,CASSFYRGSNTGELFF
TRBV10-3,TRBJ1-1,-,TRBD1,TGTGCCATCAGTGAGACGACAGGGGGTGAAGCTTTCTTT,CAISETTGGEAFF
TRBV19,TRBJ1-2,-,-,TGTGCCAGTAGTATAGTACCAGGAAACTATGGCTACACCTTC,CASSIVPGNYGYTF
TRBV5-1,TRBJ2-7,-,TRBD1,TGCGCCAGCAGCTTGGGACAGGGTTTCTACGAGCAGTACTTC,CASSLGQGFYEQYF
TRBV7-2,TRBJ2-7,-,TRBD2,TGTGCCAGCAGCTGGTCCGGGACTAGCGGTCTCTACGAGCAGTACTTC,CASSWSGTSGLYEQYF
TRBV4-3,TRBJ2-1,-,-,TGCGCCAGCAGCCAAGATGGCACCTCATCGCACAATGAGCAGTTCTTC,CASSQDGTSSHNEQFF
TRBV5-1,TRBJ1-1,once,TRBD1,TGCGCCAGCAGCTCTGGGGACAGGGGGTTGAACACTGAAGCTTTCTTT,CASSSGDRGLNTEAFF
TRBV7-2,TRBJ1-4,-,TRBD1,TGTGCCAGCAGCGGCGGGTCGACAGGGGAAGAAAAACTGTTTTTT,CASSGGSTGEEKLFF
TRBV6-1,TRBJ2-5,-,-,TGTGCCAGCAGAACGCGGACAATACAAGAGACCCAGTACTTC,CASRTRTIQETQYF
TRBV7-6,TRBJ2-2,-,TRBD1,TGTGCCAGCAGCCCAAGGACAGGTGGTCTGAACACCGGGGAGCTGTTTTTT,CASSPRTGGLNTGELFF
TRBV7-8,TRBJ2-2,-,TRBD2,TGTGCCAGCAGCTCCGCGCTCCGGGGGGGGAACACCGGGGAGCTGTTTTTT,CASSSALRGGNTGELFF